The 29 T cell receptor beta chains listed next were all sequenced from one sample in a study of beta chain features in type 1 diabetes. The whole isolated RNA underwent reverse transcription, so sequencing captured expressed TCRB transcripts. Sequencing used immunoSEQ multiplex PCR; TCRdb keeps in-frame clones, though not all of them. This table holds hundreds of thousands of clones, around 28% found once. Sequenced sample: naive CD4+ T cells from blood. These receptors all come from a man aged 18 to 29 in good health.

The V and J genes are TRBV30 and TRBJ1-2, with D hard to call. CDR3 length equals 13 residues. Trimming stripped 0 bases from V and 4 bases from J, with 9 bases between. The germline CDR1 and CDR2 sequences are GTSNPN and SVGIG (reference sequence). The CDR3 DNA follows: TGTGCCTGGAGTGTAGCCCTGAGCTATGGCTACACCTTC. This sequence encodes CAWSVALSYGYTF.

The gene calls are TRBV7-9 and TRBJ2-1; 7 bases align to TRBD1. With 5 bases clipped from V and 7 bases from J, the junction kept 8 bases outside the gene matches. There are 14 residues in the CDR3. In germline, CDR1 is SEHNR, CDR2 FQNEAQ (reference sequence). CDR3 region: CASSPDRVGNEQFF. The CDR3 DNA reads as TGTGCCAGCAGCCCCGACAGGGTTGGAAATGAGCAGTTCTTC.

About this clone: One junction end disagrees with the germline gene, perhaps due to a read error. The rearrangement uses TRBV29-1 and TRBJ2-5; either TRBD1 or TRBD2 may fit D (5 bases each). Per the germline V gene, CDR1 is SQVTM and CDR2 is ANQGSEA. The CDR3 is made up of 11 amino acids. DNA of the CDR3: TGCAGCGGAGGGGACCAGGAGACCCAGTACTTC. Translating it yields CSGGDQETQYF.

This clone was detected only a few times. The chain couples TRBV7-9 to TRBJ1-4, with D hard to call. CDR1 is SEHNR, CDR2 FQNEAQ, per germline (reference sequence). CDR3 length equals 13 residues. Trimming took 8 bases from V and 2 from J, leaving 9 bases between them. CDR3 sequence reads: CASARETNEKLFF. The DNA for the CDR3 is TGTGCCAGCGCCCGGGAGACTAATGAAAAACTGTTTTTT.

CDR3 region: CASSSRGTGNTEAFF. CDR3 DNA sequence: TGTGCCAGCAGTTCCAGGGGGACAGGGAACACTGAAGCTTTCTTT. The chain is built from TRBV6-5 and TRBJ1-1, with TRBD1 matching 8 bases. From germline, CDR1 is MNHEY and CDR2 SVGAGI. The CDR3 consists of 15 residues. The ends lost 4 bases at V and 1 base at J; junction bases unmatched: 5.

This chain joins TRBV30 and TRBJ1-4, with TRBD1 matching over 7 bases. This CDR3 contains 14 residues. The J segment lost 7 bases and the V segment lost 1 base, leaving 6 bases of the junction unmatched. Per the germline V gene, CDR1 is GTSNPN and CDR2 is SVGIG (reference sequence). CDR3 sequence (DNA): TGTGCCTGGAGTGGGGGACAGCGATTTGAAAAACTGTTTTTT. Translation: CAWSGGQRFEKLFF.

V is TRBV29-1 and J is TRBJ2-3; D is possibly TRBD1 (6 bases). Trimming pared 7 bases from V and 4 bases from J, leaving 12 bases between. CDR3 length: 12 amino acids. The V gene's germline CDR1 is SQVTM and CDR2 ANQGSEA. CDR3 bases: TGCAGCGGTCGACAGGCGGCAGATACGCAGTATTTT. It is translated as CSGRQAADTQYF.

This clone has more than one count but fewer than ten. Different DNA sequences within this sample yield the same CDR3. The chain has TRBV20-1 and TRBJ1-1; D unresolved. The ends were cut back, 3 bases at V and 0 bases at J, with 2 bases in the middle. Per germline, CDR1 DFQATT and CDR2 SNEGSKA (reference sequence). The CDR3 is made up of 11 amino acids. The CDR3 is CSASMNTEAFF. The CDR3 DNA follows: TGCAGTGCTAGCATGAACACTGAAGCTTTCTTT.

The genes are TRBV9 and TRBJ2-7, with D maybe TRBD1 (6 bases). V lost 0 bases and J lost 3, with 16 bases in between. The CDR3 sequence is 16 residues long. Germline V gives CDR1 SGDLS, CDR2 YYNGEE. As DNA, the CDR3 is TGTGCCAGCAGCGTAGGAACAGGGAAGGGTTACTACGAGCAGTACTTC. Protein: CASSVGTGKGYYEQYF.

This clone was detected a few times. The chain recombines TRBV29-1 with TRBJ2-5; D is possibly TRBD2 (7 bases). Trimming removed 8 bases from V and 4 bases from J, with 23 bases in between. The V gene's germline CDR1 is SQVTM and CDR2 ANQGSEA. The CDR3 length is 15 residues. The CDR3, as DNA: TGCAGCTCCTCAGGGGTCGGGGGGCCCTTAGAGACCCAGTACTTC. It translates to CSSSGVGGPLETQYF.

This chain connects TRBV29-1 to TRBJ2-7; 9 nucleotides match TRBD2. V was clipped by 1 base and J by 2 bases; unmatched bases: 3. The germline CDR1 and CDR2 sequences are SQVTM and ANQGSEA. This CDR3 spans 14 amino acids. The chain's CDR3 is CSVEGAGGPYEQYF. CDR3 DNA: TGCAGCGTTGAAGGGGCGGGAGGGCCCTACGAGCAGTACTTC.

A word on this clone: Other DNA sequences in the same sample also yield this CDR3. The chain joins TRBV9 to TRBJ2-7; no clear D gene. V was clipped by 0 bases and J by 0 bases, with 7 bases between them. Germline lookup yields CDR1 SGDLS and CDR2 YYNGEE. This CDR3 is 14 amino acids long. CDR3 in DNA: TGTGCCAGCAGCGTAGGGCACCTCTCCTACGAGCAGTACTTC. Its translation is CASSVGHLSYEQYF.

V is TRBV7-6 and J is TRBJ2-3, with D uncertain. Trimming shortened V by 1 base and J by 4 bases, and 6 bases separated the two germline ends. Germline values: CDR1 SGHVS, CDR2 FNYEAQ. This CDR3 has 13 amino acids. This CDR3 reads CASSLVSPDTQYF. Here the CDR3 DNA reads TGTGCCAGCAGCTTAGTCAGCCCAGATACGCAGTATTTT.

A few counts support this clone. This chain links TRBV30 with TRBJ2-2; D tentatively reads TRBD1 or TRBD2 (6 bases each). The V end lost 2 bases, the J end lost 3 bases, and 7 bases lay between the germline ends. This CDR3 contains 13 residues. Germline V gene sequence: CDR1 GTSNPN, CDR2 SVGIG (reference sequence). The CDR3 DNA is TGTGCCTGGAGTAGGGGGGACACCGGGGAGCTGTTTTTT. Residues: CAWSRGDTGELFF. Looking up the rest from reference TRBV30 and TRBJ2-2 gives the full variable domain: SQTIHQWPATLVQPVGSPLSLECTVEGTSNPNLYWYRQAAGRGLQLLFYSVGIGQISSEVPQNLSASRPQDRQFILSSKKLLLSDSGFYLCAWSRGDTGELFFGEGSRLTVL.

This CDR3 is CASSPTSGSTGETQYF. CDR3 sequence (DNA): TGTGCCAGCAGCCCAACTAGCGGGAGTACGGGAGAGACCCAGTACTTC. The V call is TRBV7-6, the J call TRBJ2-5; 11 bases are a match to TRBD2. V trimming: 5 bases; J trimming: 4 bases; junction bases outside the gene matches: 9. The CDR3 has 16 amino acids. From germline, CDR1 is SGHVS and CDR2 FNYEAQ.

The rearrangement links TRBV29-1 to TRBJ2-1; TRBD2 matches 7 bases. The V gene end was trimmed by 6 bases and the J gene end by 6 bases; junction bases not matched to a gene: 5. The CDR3 is 12 residues long. The germline V gene encodes CDR1 SQVTM and CDR2 ANQGSEA. This CDR3 reads CSVVASGNEQFF. The CDR3 DNA is TGCAGCGTCGTAGCTAGCGGCAATGAGCAGTTCTTC.

This clone was observed a handful of times. This chain connects TRBV15 to TRBJ2-5; no firm D call. Germline assignment: CDR1 LNHNV and CDR2 YYDKDF (reference sequence). Trimming took 1 base from V and 7 from J, leaving 13 bases between them. CDR3 length equals 14 residues. The CDR3 sequence: CATSRGSSPGTQYF. Here the CDR3 DNA reads TGTGCCACCAGCAGAGGATCGTCCCCGGGGACCCAGTACTTC.

The V gene is TRBV4-3, the J gene TRBJ2-3; 8 bases are a match to TRBD1. The length of the CDR3 is 16 residues. V lost 1 base, J lost 6 bases, and 9 bases stayed unmatched. Germline CDR1 and CDR2: LGHNA and YSLEER. In DNA, the CDR3 is TGCGCCAGCAGCCAAGGATACTCGACAGGGGCGGATACGCAGTATTTT. Translation: CASSQGYSTGADTQYF.

This chain links TRBV11-2 with TRBJ2-4; D not certain. V lost 5 bases to trimming and J lost 3 bases, with 14 bases between them. Germline V gives CDR1 SGHAT, CDR2 FQNNGV. There are 15 residues in the CDR3. Here the CDR3 DNA reads TGTGCCAGCAGCAAAGACGTCTGGAGCAAAAACATTCAGTACTTC. Residues: CASSKDVWSKNIQYF.

This sequence joins TRBV20-1 and TRBJ2-7; D gene ambiguous. The CDR3 is 11 residues long. With 2 bases removed from V and 4 bases from J, the gap between germline ends came to 6 bases. CDR1 and CDR2 (germline): DFQATT, SNEGSKA (reference sequence). CDR3 sequence (DNA): TGCAGTGCTAGACAGAAGTACGAGCAGTACTTC. Protein product: CSARQKYEQYF.

The V call is TRBV15, the J call TRBJ2-7, with unresolved D. The germline V gene encodes CDR1 LNHNV and CDR2 YYDKDF (reference sequence). The length of the CDR3 is 14 residues. The V gene lost 0 bases and the J gene lost 1 base, with 7 bases spanning the gap. This CDR3 is CATSRDKGSYEQYF. The CDR3 DNA reads as TGTGCCACCAGCAGAGATAAGGGTTCCTACGAGCAGTACTTC. The entire variable domain, with the rest obtained from reference TRBV15 and TRBJ2-7, is as follows: DAMVIQNPRYQVTQFGKPVTLSCSQTLNHNVMYWYQQKSSQAPKLLFHYYDKDFNNEADTPDNFQSRRPNTSFCFLDIRSPGLGDTAMYLCATSRDKGSYEQYFGPGTRLTVT.

There are a few counts of this clone. V usage is TRBV9 and J usage is TRBJ1-4; possible D gene TRBD1, 5 bases. V lost 4 bases to trimming and J lost 6 bases, with 19 bases between them. CDR3 size: 16 residues. Germline CDR1 reads SGDLS; CDR2 reads YYNGEE. In nucleotides, the CDR3 is TGTGCCAGCAGCCAGGGACCGGCAGGGAATTATGAAAAACTGTTTTTT. It codes for CASSQGPAGNYEKLFF.

J is TRBJ2-1 and V is TRBV21-1. TRBV21-1 is an annotated pseudogene. The CDR3 is 14 residues long. For the CDR3, the DNA is TGTGCCAGCGGGATTTTGACCGCCTACAATGAGCAGTTCTTC. Translated: CASGILTAYNEQFF.

The chain employs TRBV1 and TRBJ2-3. TRBV1 is a known pseudogene. This CDR3 has 12 amino acids. The CDR3: CTSSQKADTQYF. The CDR3, as DNA: TGCACCAGCAGCCAAAAGGCAGATACGCAGTATTTT.

The chain is built from TRBV18 and TRBJ2-5, with a weak D call TRBD1 (7 bases). This CDR3 spans 15 amino acids. Trimming removed 1 base at V and 2 bases at J, with 11 bases between. Looked up from germline, CDR1 is KGHSH and CDR2 is LQKENI. For the CDR3, the DNA is TGTGCCAGCTCACCACGCGGGACAGCTCAAGAGACCCAGTACTTC. Its translation: CASSPRGTAQETQYF.

This clone was detected only a few times. The rearrangement links TRBV5-1 to TRBJ2-7, with D unclear. The CDR3 totals 12 residues. CDR1 SGHRS and CDR2 YFSETQ come from the germline V gene. Between the trimmed V and J ends, which lost 0 bases and 6 bases, there was a span of 7 bases. The CDR3 bases are TGCGCCAGCAGCTTGGTACTCACCGAGCAGTACTTC. Amino acids: CASSLVLTEQYF.

The chain carries TRBV7-9 and TRBJ2-1, with TRBD2 matching over 7 bases. CDR3 length equals 16 residues. CDR1 is SEHNR and CDR2 is FQNEAQ in the germline V gene (reference sequence). Trimming removed 1 base from V and 4 bases from J; junction bases left unmatched: 7. The CDR3 region is CASSLGGSGYYNEQFF. CDR3 in DNA: TGTGCCAGCAGCTTAGGGGGTAGCGGGTATTACAATGAGCAGTTCTTC.

The chain couples TRBV7-2 to TRBJ2-3; 11 bases match TRBD1. With V trimmed by 7 bases and J by 1 base, 4 bases remained unmatched. Germline V gene data show CDR1 as SGHTA and CDR2 as FQGNSA. The CDR3 runs 15 residues. CDR3 nucleotides: TGTGCCAGCACCCTGGACAGGGGGCGCACAGATACGCAGTATTTT. Its protein product is CASTLDRGRTDTQYF.

As regards this clone: This CDR3 is also generated by other DNA sequences in the sample. V usage is TRBV7-9 and J usage is TRBJ2-3, with TRBD2 matching over 7 bases. CDR3 size: 16 residues. V was pared by 1 base and J by 2 bases, with 6 bases of the junction left unmatched. Germline values: CDR1 SEHNR, CDR2 FQNEAQ (reference sequence). CDR3 DNA: TGTGCCAGCAGCTTAGGGGCTAGCGGACCCACAGATACGCAGTATTTT. It is translated as CASSLGASGPTDTQYF.